This TCR beta chain was obtained from a study of shared T cell receptors in the human thymus. The germline CDR1 and CDR2 sequences are MNHEY and SMNVEV (reference sequence). The CDR3 is 14 residues long. V was trimmed by 8 bases and J by 5 bases, leaving 17 bases between them. Sequencing used immunoSEQ multiplex PCR; TCRdb keeps in-frame clones, though not all of them. Of some 760,000 clones listed, approximately 83% are singletons. The sample was also linked to a second study, of human thymus T cells. From that second work: Finnish infants who were healthy and having corrective surgery for congenital heart defects made up the donors. Obtained as resections during corrective heart surgery, the thymus tissue was then studied. Thymic and blood repertoires appeared to carry a bias in their V and J gene usage. Unrelated individuals were reported by related research to share highly overlapping thymic repertoires.

The chain has TRBV27 and TRBJ2-3, with TRBD2 as a possible D gene (7 bases). Sequenced material: thymocytes. This clonotype was obtained from a girl under two years old with a congenital heart defect. CDR3 residues: CASGPGRGRDTQYF. The CDR3 coding sequence is TGTGCCAGCGGTCCCGGGCGGGGGCGAGATACGCAGTATTTT.